This TCR beta chain is from a study of T cell changes during pregnancy in multiple sclerosis. This clone was recorded a few times. The same CDR3 also results from other DNA sequences found in this sample. Only in-frame clones appear in the TCRdb table, and some are missing; sequencing was by immunoSEQ multiplex PCR. The sample yields around 56,000 clones, 70% to 90% seen once. The source was peripheral blood, collected after pregnancy. The clonotype originates from a female donor with multiple sclerosis, enrolled in a pregnancy study.

CDR3: CASSLGTGDGYTF. The CDR3 nucleotides are TGTGCCAGCAGCTTAGGGACAGGCGATGGCTACACCTTC. The rearrangement joins TRBV7-9 to TRBJ1-2; 7 bases fit TRBD1. This CDR3 has 13 amino acids. Trimming at V came to 1 base and at J to 6 bases, leaving 2 bases not matched to a gene. Germline V gene data show CDR1 as SEHNR and CDR2 as FQNEAQ (reference sequence).